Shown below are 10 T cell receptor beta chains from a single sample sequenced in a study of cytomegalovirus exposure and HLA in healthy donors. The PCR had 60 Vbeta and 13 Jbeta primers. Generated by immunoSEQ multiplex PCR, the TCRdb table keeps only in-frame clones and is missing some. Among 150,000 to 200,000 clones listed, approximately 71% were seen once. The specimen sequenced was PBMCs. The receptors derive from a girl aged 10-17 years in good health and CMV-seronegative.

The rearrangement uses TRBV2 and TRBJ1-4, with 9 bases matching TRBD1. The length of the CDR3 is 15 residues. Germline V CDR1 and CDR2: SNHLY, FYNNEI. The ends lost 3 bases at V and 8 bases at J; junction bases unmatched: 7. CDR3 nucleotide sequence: TGTGCCAGCAGTGACAGGGGACAGGGTTGGGAAAAACTGTTTTTT. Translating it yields CASSDRGQGWEKLFF. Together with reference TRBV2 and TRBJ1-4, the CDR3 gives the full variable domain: EPEVTQTPSHQVTQMGQEVILRCVPISNHLYFYWYRQILGQKVEFLVSFYNNEISEKSEIFDDQFSVERPDGSNFTLKIRSTKLEDSAMYFCASSDRGQGWEKLFFGSGTQLSVL.

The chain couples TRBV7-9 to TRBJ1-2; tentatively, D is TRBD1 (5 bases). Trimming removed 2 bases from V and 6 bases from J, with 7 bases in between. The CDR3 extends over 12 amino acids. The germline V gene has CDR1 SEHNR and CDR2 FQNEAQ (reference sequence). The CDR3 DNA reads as TGTGCCAGCAGCTTAAACAGGAATGGCTACACCTTC. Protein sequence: CASSLNRNGYTF.

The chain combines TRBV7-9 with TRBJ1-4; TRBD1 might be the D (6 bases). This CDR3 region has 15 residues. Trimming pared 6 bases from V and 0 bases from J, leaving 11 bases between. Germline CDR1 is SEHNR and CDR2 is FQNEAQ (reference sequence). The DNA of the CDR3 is TGTGCCAGCAGGCCGGACAGACCAACTAATGAAAAACTGTTTTTT. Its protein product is CASRPDRPTNEKLFF.

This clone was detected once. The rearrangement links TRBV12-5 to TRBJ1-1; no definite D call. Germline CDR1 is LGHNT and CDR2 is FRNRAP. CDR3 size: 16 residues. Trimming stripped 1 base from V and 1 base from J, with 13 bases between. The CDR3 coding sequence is TGTGCTAGTGGTTTGGGACCTAGGAGTCAGAACACTGAAGCTTTCTTT. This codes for CASGLGPRSQNTEAFF.

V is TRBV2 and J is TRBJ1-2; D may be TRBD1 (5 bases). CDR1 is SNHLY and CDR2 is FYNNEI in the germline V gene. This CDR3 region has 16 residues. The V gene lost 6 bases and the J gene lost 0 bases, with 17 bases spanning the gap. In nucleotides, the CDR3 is TGTGCCAGCAGAGCAGGGAGGGCGCCGGCTAACTATGGCTACACCTTC. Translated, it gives CASRAGRAPANYGYTF.

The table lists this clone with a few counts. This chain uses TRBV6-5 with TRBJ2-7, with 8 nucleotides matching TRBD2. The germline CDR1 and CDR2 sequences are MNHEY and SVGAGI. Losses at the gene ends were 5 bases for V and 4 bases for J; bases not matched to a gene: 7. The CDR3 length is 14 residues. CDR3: CASSDSAGAYEQYF. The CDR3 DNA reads TGTGCCAGCAGTGATTCAGCGGGGGCGTACGAGCAGTACTTC.

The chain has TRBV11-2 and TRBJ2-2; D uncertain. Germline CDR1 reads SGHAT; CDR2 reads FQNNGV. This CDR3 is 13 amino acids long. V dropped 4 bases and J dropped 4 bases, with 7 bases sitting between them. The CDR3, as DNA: TGTGCCAGCAGCTCGACATCCACCGGGGAGCTGTTTTTT. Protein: CASSSTSTGELFF.

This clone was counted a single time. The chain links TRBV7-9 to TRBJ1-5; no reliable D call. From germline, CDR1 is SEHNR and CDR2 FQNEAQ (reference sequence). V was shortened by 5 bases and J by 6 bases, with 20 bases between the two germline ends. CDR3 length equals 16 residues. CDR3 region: CASSHTREGSTQPQHF. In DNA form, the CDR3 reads TGTGCCAGCAGCCACACCCGGGAGGGAAGTACTCAGCCCCAGCATTTT.

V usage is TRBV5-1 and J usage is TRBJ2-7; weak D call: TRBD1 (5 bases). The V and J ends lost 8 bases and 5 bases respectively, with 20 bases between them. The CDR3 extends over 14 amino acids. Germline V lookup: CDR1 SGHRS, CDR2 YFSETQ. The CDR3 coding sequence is TGCGCCAGTCATAGGGAACAGGCGAGCGACGAGCAGTACTTC. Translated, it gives CASHREQASDEQYF. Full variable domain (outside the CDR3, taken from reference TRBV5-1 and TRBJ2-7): KAGVTQTPRYLIKTRGQQVTLSCSPISGHRSVSWYQQTPGQGLQFLFEYFSETQRNKGNFPGRFSGRQFSNSRSEMNVSTLELGDSALYLCASHREQASDEQYFGPGTRLTVT.

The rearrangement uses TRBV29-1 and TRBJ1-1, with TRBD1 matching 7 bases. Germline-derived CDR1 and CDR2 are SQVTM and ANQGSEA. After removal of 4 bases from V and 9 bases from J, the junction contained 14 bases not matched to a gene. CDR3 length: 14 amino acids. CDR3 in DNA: TGCAGCGTTGTAAACAGGGGACTGACGTTGAAAGCTTTCTTT. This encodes CSVVNRGLTLKAFF.